These 27 T cell receptor beta chains were sequenced from one sample in a study of technical replicates of blood from a handful of donors. Data came from immunoSEQ multiplex PCR; TCRdb stores just in-frame clones and leaves some out. The profile covers approximately 87,000 clones, with about 95% appearing a single time and roughly 0.33% taken by the ten largest. The specimen was T cells isolated from PBMCs. These receptors were taken from a human donor in good health.

The rearrangement joins TRBV6-1 to TRBJ2-3; D call uncertain. Trimming removed 3 bases from V and 2 bases from J, with 3 bases in between. Germline CDR1 MNHNS, CDR2 SASEGT. The CDR3 consists of 12 residues. The CDR3 nucleotides read TGTGCCAGCAGTGATCTCACAGATACGCAGTATTTT. Amino acids: CASSDLTDTQYF.

The chain employs TRBV7-3 and TRBJ2-1; 8 bases agree with TRBD2. Per germline, CDR1 SGHTA and CDR2 FQGTGA. CDR3 length: 15 amino acids. Losses at the gene ends were 1 base for V and 9 bases for J; bases not matched to a gene: 8. For the CDR3, the DNA is TGTGCCAGCAGCTTAATAGCGGGAATTCATGGTGAGCAGTTCTTC. Translation: CASSLIAGIHGEQFF.

V gene TRBV19 combines with J gene TRBJ2-1; 11 positions agree with TRBD2. The CDR3 is 13 amino acids. Germline CDR1 is LNHDA and CDR2 is SQIVND (reference sequence). J lost 8 bases, V lost 7 bases, and 4 bases had no gene match. The CDR3 DNA follows: TGTGCCAGTACTCTAGCGGGAGGTTATGAGCAGTTCTTC. Translated, it gives CASTLAGGYEQFF.

V gene TRBV7-2 combines with J gene TRBJ2-5; TRBD1 aligns across 7 bases. This CDR3 region has 13 residues. The V and J ends lost 8 bases and 1 base, in that order; junction bases with no gene match: 4. Germline values: CDR1 SGHTA, CDR2 FQGNSA. Here the CDR3 reads CASRQGVQETQYF. The CDR3 DNA reads TGTGCCAGCCGACAGGGAGTCCAAGAGACCCAGTACTTC.

The chain employs TRBV11-2 and TRBJ2-1; possible D gene TRBD2, 6 bases. Germline CDR1 reads SGHAT; CDR2 reads FQNNGV. The germline V and J ends were trimmed by 2 bases and 12 bases, with 20 bases remaining between them. CDR3 length: 15 residues. The CDR3 loop is CASSLSGGPICRQFF. The CDR3 nucleotides are TGTGCCAGCAGCTTAAGTGGAGGGCCAATTTGTCGGCAGTTCTTC. Drawing the rest from reference TRBV11-2 and TRBJ2-1, the complete variable domain is EAGVAQSPRYKIIEKRQSVAFWCNPISGHATLYWYQQILGQGPKLLIQFQNNGVVDDSQLPKDRFSAERLKGVDSTLKIQPAKLEDSAVYLCASSLSGGPICRQFFGPGTRLTVL.

The chain carries TRBV28 and TRBJ1-1; D not resolved. The CDR3 sequence is 11 residues long. CDR1 and CDR2 (germline): MDHEN, SYDVKM. V was pared by 3 bases and J by 5 bases, with 4 bases between. This CDR3 is CASSFGTEAFF. CDR3 sequence (DNA): TGTGCCAGCAGTTTCGGGACTGAAGCTTTCTTT.

The chain is built from TRBV30 and TRBJ2-7; 11 bases align to TRBD2. CDR1 and CDR2 (germline): GTSNPN, SVGIG (reference sequence). CDR3 length: 18 amino acids. The V segment lost 5 bases and the J segment 7 bases; nucleotides outside the gene matches: 22. DNA for the CDR3: TGTGCCTGGGGGAAGGGGACTAGCGGTTCCCTAGTTGCGGGTGAGCAGTACTTC. As protein: CAWGKGTSGSLVAGEQYF. The variable domain in full, completed from reference TRBV30 and TRBJ2-7, reads SQTIHQWPATLVQPVGSPLSLECTVEGTSNPNLYWYRQAAGRGLQLLFYSVGIGQISSEVPQNLSASRPQDRQFILSSKKLLLSDSGFYLCAWGKGTSGSLVAGEQYFGPGTRLTVT.

This chain joins TRBV9 and TRBJ1-5; D is ambiguous. The length of the CDR3 is 13 residues. The ends were cut back, 4 bases at V and 4 bases at J, with 9 bases in the middle. The germline gives CDR1 SGDLS, CDR2 YYNGEE. CDR3 DNA sequence: TGTGCCAGCAGCCTTAAGCCTAATCAGCCCCAGCATTTT. This codes for CASSLKPNQPQHF.

This clone has only one observation. The chain is built from TRBV9 and TRBJ2-5, with TRBD1 identical over 11 bases. V lost 3 bases and J lost 6; bases outside the gene matches: 7. The CDR3 runs to 15 residues. From germline, CDR1 is SGDLS and CDR2 YYNGEE. For the CDR3, the DNA is TGTGCCAGCAGCGCCGAGGGACAGGGGGTGAAGACCCAGTACTTC. Its protein is CASSAEGQGVKTQYF.

The genes are TRBV7-9 and TRBJ1-5; no definite D call. V gave up 1 base and J gave up 7 bases, with 11 bases separating them. CDR3 length: 14 residues. Germline CDR1 is SEHNR and CDR2 is FQNEAQ (reference sequence). The CDR3 spells CASSLDAGYQPQHF. DNA for the CDR3: TGTGCCAGCAGCTTAGACGCGGGGTACCAGCCCCAGCATTTT.

The chain carries TRBV27 and TRBJ1-5; 8 bases line up with TRBD1. CDR1 and CDR2 from the germline V gene are MNHEY and SMNVEV (reference sequence). Unmatched junction bases numbered 3, after V lost 1 base and J lost 4 bases. The CDR3 runs 15 residues. CDR3 amino acids: CASSLYTGGNQPQHF. CDR3 nucleotide sequence: TGTGCCAGCAGTTTATATACAGGGGGGAATCAGCCCCAGCATTTT.

This sequence joins TRBV5-1 and TRBJ2-1; TRBD2 might be the D (5 bases). V was pared by 2 bases and J by 5 bases, with 14 bases between. Germline V CDR1 and CDR2: SGHRS, YFSETQ. This CDR3 has 15 residues. The CDR3 DNA reads TGCGCCAGCAGCTTAGAGGGCTACTTCCACAATGAGCAGTTCTTC. As protein: CASSLEGYFHNEQFF.

The V call is TRBV11-3, the J call TRBJ2-5; 7 bases are a match to TRBD2. With 4 bases clipped from V and 4 bases from J, the junction kept 6 bases outside the gene matches. The germline CDR1 and CDR2 sequences are SGHNT and YENEEA. The CDR3 is made up of 14 amino acids. The CDR3 region has the DNA TGTGCCAGCAGCTCGGCACTAGCGCGAGAGACCCAGTACTTC. Translation: CASSSALARETQYF.

The genes are TRBV5-4 and TRBJ1-1; D is unresolved. The germline V gene encodes CDR1 SGHNT and CDR2 YYREEE (reference sequence). Trimming cost V 5 bases and J 1 base, with 6 bases left between them. The CDR3 sequence is 12 residues long. CDR3 coding DNA: TGTGCCAGCAGTACTCCGAACACTGAAGCTTTCTTT. This gives the protein CASSTPNTEAFF.

This clone was counted only a few times. This sequence joins TRBV2 and TRBJ2-1; 7 bases are shared with TRBD2. The CDR3 is made up of 12 amino acids. V trimming: 4 bases; J trimming: 7 bases; junction bases outside the gene matches: 1. Looked up from germline, CDR1 is SNHLY and CDR2 is FYNNEI. CDR3 DNA sequence: TGTGCCAGCAGTGTGGGGGGGAATGAGCAGTTCTTC. Its protein is CASSVGGNEQFF.

The chain uses TRBV7-3 and TRBJ1-2; the D is unclear. The CDR3 contains 13 residues. The V gene's germline CDR1 is SGHTA and CDR2 FQGTGA. The V end lost 0 bases, the J end lost 2 bases, and 4 bases lay between the germline ends. Here the CDR3 reads CASSLTENYGYTF. The CDR3 DNA sequence: TGTGCCAGCAGCTTAACAGAGAACTATGGCTACACCTTC.

The chain's CDR3 is CASSPTIGLAGGDSEQFF. DNA for the CDR3: TGTGCCAGCAGCCCGACTATTGGACTAGCGGGAGGGGATAGTGAGCAGTTCTTC. The chain has TRBV11-2 and TRBJ2-1; 15 bases agree with TRBD2. From germline, CDR1 is SGHAT and CDR2 FQNNGV. The CDR3 is 18 residues long. The ends lost 5 bases at V and 9 bases at J; junction bases unmatched: 14.

V is TRBV7-9 and J is TRBJ2-1, with 7 bases fitting TRBD1. The V gene end was trimmed by 6 bases and the J gene end by 4 bases; junction bases not matched to a gene: 6. CDR1 and CDR2 from the germline V gene are SEHNR and FQNEAQ (reference sequence). The CDR3 loop spans 14 amino acids. CDR3 in DNA: TGTGCCAGCAGTTTTGGGGACAGTTACAATGAGCAGTTCTTC. As protein: CASSFGDSYNEQFF.

The V gene is TRBV6-5, the J gene TRBJ1-1; unclear D gene. Trimming shortened V by 1 base and J by 5 bases, and 14 bases separated the two germline ends. This CDR3 comprises 15 residues. Germline V gene sequence: CDR1 MNHEY, CDR2 SVGAGI. Here the CDR3 reads CASSYFWEGRTEAFF. CDR3 coding DNA: TGTGCCAGCAGTTACTTCTGGGAGGGAAGGACTGAAGCTTTCTTT.

This chain links TRBV6-1 with TRBJ2-1; D is ambiguous. Germline CDR1 is MNHNS and CDR2 is SASEGT. CDR3 length equals 13 residues. Deletions cut 6 bases from V and 2 bases from J, with 8 bases between. The CDR3 DNA is TGTGCCAGCAGCGGGTGGGCCTACAATGAGCAGTTCTTC. Residues: CASSGWAYNEQFF.

The genes are TRBV19 and TRBJ1-1, with 7 bases matching TRBD1. The CDR3 contains 17 residues. Germline V gives CDR1 LNHDA, CDR2 SQIVND (reference sequence). The J segment lost 0 bases and the V segment lost 5 bases, leaving 12 bases of the junction unmatched. CDR3 sequence (DNA): TGTGCCAGTAGTCGAGGGGGCGTTTTAAAAATGAACACTGAAGCTTTCTTT. Protein product: CASSRGGVLKMNTEAFF.

This rearrangement joins TRBV6-5 to TRBJ2-2; D remains unclear. Trimming pared 8 bases from V and 0 bases from J, leaving 4 bases between. Germline V gene sequence: CDR1 MNHEY, CDR2 SVGAGI. This CDR3 is 12 amino acids long. The CDR3 sequence is CASGPNTGELFF. In DNA form, the CDR3 reads TGTGCCAGCGGGCCGAACACCGGGGAGCTGTTTTTT.

The chain uses TRBV30 and TRBJ2-2; weak D call: TRBD1 (7 bases). CDR3 length: 14 residues. Germline CDR1 reads GTSNPN; CDR2 reads SVGIG (reference sequence). Trimming removed 3 bases from V and 4 bases from J, with 12 bases in between. The CDR3 nucleotides read TGTGCCTGGAGGGGGGGACAGAGCACCGGGGAGCTGTTTTTT. This gives the protein CAWRGGQSTGELFF.

This clone was seen a handful of times. The rearrangement links TRBV4-1 to TRBJ1-1; D possibly corresponds to TRBD1 (5 bases). The CDR3 has 15 amino acids. With 3 bases removed from V and 0 bases from J, the gap between germline ends came to 11 bases. In germline, CDR1 is MGHRA, CDR2 YSYEKL. The CDR3 DNA is TGCGCCAGCAGCCATCCGGGACTCTTGAACACTGAAGCTTTCTTT. Protein product: CASSHPGLLNTEAFF.

The chain links TRBV6-5 to TRBJ1-5; perhaps TRBD1 as D (6 bases). The V end was cut by 6 bases, the J end by 7 bases, with 13 bases between. Germline V CDR1 and CDR2: MNHEY, SVGAGI. The CDR3 spans 13 residues. The CDR3 loop reads CASSQDSPQPQHF. The CDR3 nucleotides read TGTGCCAGCAGCCAGGACAGCCCCCAGCCCCAGCATTTT.

The gene calls are TRBV6-1 and TRBJ2-7; D remains ambiguous. The CDR3 sequence is 14 residues long. V lost 2 bases, J lost 1 base, and 9 bases lay in between. Germline V gives CDR1 MNHNS, CDR2 SASEGT. CDR3 residues: CASSEISRSYEQYF. CDR3 DNA: TGTGCCAGCAGTGAAATCTCACGGTCCTACGAGCAGTACTTC.

The J gene is TRBJ1-1, the V gene TRBV7-2, with 11 bases aligning to TRBD1. V shed 5 bases, J shed 2 bases, and the junction held 7 bases outside the gene matches. The CDR3 runs 16 residues. Looked up from germline, CDR1 is SGHTA and CDR2 is FQGNSA. CDR3 residues: CASSRTGGAENTEAFF. The CDR3, as DNA: TGTGCCAGCAGCCGGACAGGGGGCGCCGAAAACACTGAAGCTTTCTTT.